These 30 T cell receptor beta chains share one sample of origin, sequenced in a study of blood T cell repertoires in COVID-19. This table comes from immunoSEQ multiplex PCR, and its TCRdb copy is limited to in-frame clones, with some not included. This sample has more than 150,000 clones; roughly nine tenths occur once, and the top ten carry under 25%. Input material: peripheral blood. These receptors were collected from a man between 65 and 85 years old with active or convalescent COVID-19.

This clone was observed a handful of times. This chain uses TRBV5-1 with TRBJ2-2, with 8 bases identical to TRBD2. CDR3 size: 15 residues. Germline CDR1 is SGHRS and CDR2 is YFSETQ. With V trimmed by 4 bases and J by 3 bases, 5 bases remained unmatched. CDR3 bases: TGCGCCAGCAGCCGGGGGGGTGCAGACACCGGGGAGCTGTTTTTT. This sequence encodes CASSRGGADTGELFF.

The chain combines TRBV24-1 with TRBJ2-3; 8 bases align to TRBD1. Germline values: CDR1 KGHDR, CDR2 SFDVKD. Losses at the gene ends were 5 bases for V and 4 bases for J; bases not matched to a gene: 7. This CDR3 has 15 amino acids. CDR3 nucleotides: TGTGCCACCAGTGGGAAAGACAGGGGTGCAGATACGCAGTATTTT. It codes for CATSGKDRGADTQYF.

The chain is built from TRBV5-1 and TRBJ2-3, with D uncertain. The CDR3 loop spans 13 amino acids. Looked up from germline, CDR1 is SGHRS and CDR2 is YFSETQ. The ends were cut back, 7 bases at V and 2 bases at J, with 11 bases in the middle. The CDR3 sequence is CASQDHLTDTQYF. The CDR3, as DNA: TGCGCCAGCCAGGATCATCTCACAGATACGCAGTATTTT.

The chain uses TRBV4-1 and TRBJ2-3; 12 bases line up with TRBD2. The CDR3 consists of 20 residues. After removal of 1 base from V and 3 bases from J, the junction contained 14 bases not matched to a gene. Germline assignment: CDR1 MGHRA and CDR2 YSYEKL. Written as DNA, the CDR3 is TGCGCCAGCAGCCAAGTGACTAGCGGGAGCGGAAAGACGAGTACAGATACGCAGTATTTT. Encoded protein: CASSQVTSGSGKTSTDTQYF.

The rearrangement links TRBV7-9 to TRBJ2-1, with 9 bases identical to TRBD1. CDR1 is SEHNR, CDR2 FQNEAQ, per germline (reference sequence). The CDR3 loop spans 16 amino acids. After removal of 5 bases from V and 4 bases from J, the junction contained 9 bases not matched to a gene. CDR3 nucleotide sequence: TGTGCCAGCAGCCCTTTGGGACAGGGCCCGTACAATGAGCAGTTCTTC. Protein product: CASSPLGQGPYNEQFF.

The J gene is TRBJ2-7, the V gene TRBV20-1, with 7 bases matching TRBD2. Per germline, CDR1 DFQATT and CDR2 SNEGSKA (reference sequence). Unmatched junction bases numbered 8, after V lost 3 bases and J lost 3 bases. CDR3 length equals 14 residues. The CDR3 region has the DNA TGCAGTGCTAGTAGGCGCGGGGGAGGCTACGAGCAGTACTTC. This gives the protein CSASRRGGGYEQYF.

CDR3 loop: CASLKLLASYEQYF. The CDR3 coding sequence is TGTGCCAGCCTCAAGTTACTAGCGTCCTACGAGCAGTACTTC. The genes are TRBV2 and TRBJ2-7; 7 nucleotides match TRBD2. CDR1 is SNHLY and CDR2 is FYNNEI in the germline V gene. This CDR3 contains 14 residues. V lost 8 bases and J lost 1; bases outside the gene matches: 8.

This chain connects TRBV29-1 to TRBJ1-1; 8 positions match TRBD1. The CDR3 is 12 amino acids. The germline gives CDR1 SQVTM, CDR2 ANQGSEA. The V segment lost 7 bases and the J segment 3 bases; nucleotides outside the gene matches: 4. DNA for the CDR3: TGCAGCGCTACAGGGGGTGACACTGAAGCTTTCTTT. The encoded protein is CSATGGDTEAFF.

The chain combines TRBV10-2 with TRBJ2-3; 8 nucleotides line up with TRBD2. V lost 10 bases, J lost 4 bases, and 4 bases stayed unmatched. The CDR3 consists of 12 residues. Germline-derived CDR1 and CDR2 are WSHSY and SAAADI. The CDR3 sequence: CATGGGPDTQYF. The CDR3, as DNA: TGCGCCACCGGCGGGGGGCCAGATACGCAGTATTTT.

V usage is TRBV24-1 and J usage is TRBJ2-5; 7 nucleotides match TRBD1. V lost 4 bases, J lost 1 base, and 11 bases stayed unmatched. Germline CDR1 reads KGHDR; CDR2 reads SFDVKD. The CDR3 sequence is 17 residues long. The CDR3 here is CATSDPKETGSQETQYF. As DNA, the CDR3 is TGTGCCACCAGTGACCCGAAGGAGACAGGGTCCCAAGAGACCCAGTACTTC.

This rearrangement joins TRBV15 to TRBJ1-4; D is unclear. Germline-derived CDR1 and CDR2 are LNHNV and YYDKDF (reference sequence). V lost 1 base to trimming and J lost 2 bases, with 8 bases between them. The CDR3 runs to 15 residues. The CDR3, as DNA: TGTGCCACCAGCAGAGGAGCGGTCACTAATGAAAAACTGTTTTTT. Translated: CATSRGAVTNEKLFF.

V is TRBV11-2 and J is TRBJ1-1; TRBD1 agrees at 7 bases. The CDR3 is made up of 15 amino acids. The germline gives CDR1 SGHAT, CDR2 FQNNGV. After removal of 4 bases from V and 4 bases from J, the junction contained 9 bases not matched to a gene. The CDR3 DNA follows: TGTGCCAGCAGCTGGACGACAGGGCTGGTCACTGAAGCTTTCTTT. This codes for CASSWTTGLVTEAFF.

V usage is TRBV6-2 or TRBV6-3 and J usage is TRBJ1-5, with a possible D match to TRBD1 (5 bases). Germline CDR1 and CDR2: MNHEY and SVGEGT. This CDR3 has 11 residues. V lost 2 bases and J 9 bases, leaving 5 bases between the germline ends. The CDR3 protein is CASSYQGPQHF. CDR3 nucleotide sequence: TGTGCCAGCAGTTACCAGGGGCCCCAGCATTTT.

The V call is TRBV11-2, the J call TRBJ2-7; 11 bases line up with TRBD2. CDR1 is SGHAT, CDR2 FQNNGV, per germline. Unmatched junction bases numbered 14, after V lost 5 bases and J lost 5 bases. The CDR3 runs to 17 residues. The CDR3, as DNA: TGTGCCAGCAGCCATGGGTTGACTAGCGGGACTTTCAACGAGCAGTACTTC. It yields the protein CASSHGLTSGTFNEQYF.

The chain couples TRBV6-5 to TRBJ1-2, with TRBD1 as a possible D gene (6 bases). The CDR3 contains 15 residues. V was cut by 3 bases and J by 6 bases, with 17 bases left in between. CDR1 is MNHEY, CDR2 SVGAGI, per germline. Written as DNA, the CDR3 is TGTGCCAGCAGTTATTCCATAGGACAGCTTAATGGCTACACCTTC. It translates to CASSYSIGQLNGYTF.

This clone was picked up one time. CDR3 bases: TGCGCCAGCAGCTTGGGGACAGGCGGGAACTATGGCTACACCTTC. It yields the protein CASSLGTGGNYGYTF. The genes are TRBV5-1 and TRBJ1-2; 7 bases agree with TRBD1. The V gene end was trimmed by 0 bases and the J gene end by 2 bases; junction bases not matched to a gene: 4. CDR1 and CDR2 (germline): SGHRS, YFSETQ. This CDR3 comprises 15 residues.

This clone was counted once. CDR3 in DNA: TGTGCCAGCAGCGCCCTCGACAGGGCTTCTTCTGGAAACACCATATATTTT. This gives the protein CASSALDRASSGNTIYF. V and J are TRBV9 and TRBJ1-3; 7 bases are a match to TRBD1. CDR3 size: 17 residues. The V gene end was trimmed by 3 bases and the J gene end by 1 base; junction bases not matched to a gene: 10. The germline CDR1 and CDR2 sequences are SGDLS and YYNGEE. The complete variable domain, with remaining parts taken from reference TRBV9 and TRBJ1-3, reads DSGVTQTPKHLITATGQRVTLRCSPRSGDLSVYWYQQSLDQGLQFLIQYYNGEERAKGNILERFSAQQFPDLHSELNLSSLELGDSALYFCASSALDRASSGNTIYFGEGSWLTVV.

This chain links TRBV12-3 or TRBV12-4 with TRBJ1-1; perhaps TRBD1 as D (5 bases). The CDR3 has 12 amino acids. The ends were cut back, 3 bases at V and 8 bases at J, with 10 bases in the middle. CDR3 DNA: TGTGCCAGCAGTTTCCAACGGGGGGAAGCTTTCTTT. Protein: CASSFQRGEAFF.

J is TRBJ2-1 and V is TRBV5-4; TRBD1 is a possible D gene (6 bases). V lost 4 bases, J lost 8 bases, and 19 bases lay in between. In germline, CDR1 is SGHNT, CDR2 YYREEE (reference sequence). This CDR3 has 15 amino acids. CDR3 amino acids: CASSPQGQGVHEQFF. CDR3 coding DNA: TGTGCCAGCAGCCCGCAGGGGCAAGGAGTCCATGAGCAGTTCTTC.

V and J are TRBV6-5 and TRBJ1-1; 8 bases map to TRBD1. Germline V gene lookup returns CDR1 MNHEY and CDR2 SVGAGI. This CDR3 is built from 14 residues. V trimming: 6 bases; J trimming: 0 bases; junction bases outside the gene matches: 3. The CDR3 nucleotides are TGTGCCAGCAGAGCGGGACAGGTGAACACTGAAGCTTTCTTT. Protein product: CASRAGQVNTEAFF.

This clone is a singleton in its sample. The rearrangement links TRBV7-2 to TRBJ1-2; tentatively, D is TRBD1 (5 bases). V shed 4 bases and J shed 5 bases, with 11 bases lying between them. CDR1 is SGHTA, CDR2 FQGNSA, per germline. The CDR3 sequence is 13 residues long. The CDR3 sequence is CASSSPGWYGYTF. The CDR3 DNA is TGTGCCAGCAGCTCCCCAGGGTGGTATGGCTACACCTTC.

The sample holds one count of this clone. The chain links TRBV29-1 to TRBJ2-3; 7 bases are a match to TRBD2. The germline CDR1 and CDR2 sequences are SQVTM and ANQGSEA. The V segment lost 4 bases and the J segment 6 bases; nucleotides outside the gene matches: 13. This CDR3 has 15 residues. The DNA for the CDR3 is TGCAGCGTTGCCACTAGCGCCGACCCCGGGGATACGCAGTATTTT. Residues: CSVATSADPGDTQYF.

The chain is built from TRBV7-2 and TRBJ1-4, with 9 bases aligning to TRBD1. This CDR3 comprises 14 residues. V gave up 9 bases and J gave up 5 bases; unmatched junction bases: 7. Germline V CDR1 and CDR2: SGHTA, FQGNSA. Written as DNA, the CDR3 is TGTGCCAGTTCCCGGGACAGGGTAAATGAAAAACTGTTTTTT. This codes for CASSRDRVNEKLFF.

The rearrangement joins TRBV19 to TRBJ2-5; D remains ambiguous. The CDR3 has 14 amino acids. V dropped 4 bases and J dropped 2 bases, with 11 bases sitting between them. From germline, CDR1 is LNHDA and CDR2 SQIVND (reference sequence). CDR3 protein: CASSRALAQETQYF. The CDR3 bases are TGTGCCAGTAGTAGGGCTTTGGCTCAAGAGACCCAGTACTTC.

There are many counts of this clone. V is TRBV14 and J is TRBJ1-2, with D possibly being TRBD1 (6 bases). V was trimmed by 1 base and J by 8 bases, leaving 17 bases between them. In germline, CDR1 is SGHDN, CDR2 FVKESK. The CDR3 totals 15 residues. The CDR3 coding sequence is TGTGCCAGCAGCCAAGGCTATACTGCAGGGGAAGGCTACACCTTC. Translating gives CASSQGYTAGEGYTF.

The chain joins TRBV11-3 to TRBJ2-2; 7 bases line up with TRBD1. This CDR3 spans 13 amino acids. J gave up 7 bases and V 4 bases, and 3 bases lay outside the gene matches. Germline V gives CDR1 SGHNT, CDR2 YENEEA. As DNA, the CDR3 is TGTGCCAGCAGCTCGCGACAGGGCGGGGAGCTGTTTTTT. Translated: CASSSRQGGELFF.

This sequence joins TRBV19 and TRBJ2-7; D remains ambiguous. This CDR3 has 14 amino acids. Germline-derived CDR1 and CDR2 are LNHDA and SQIVND (reference sequence). Trimming pared 4 bases from V and 3 bases from J, leaving 13 bases between. DNA for the CDR3: TGTGCCAGTAGTAGGGCAGGATCCCTCTACGAGCAGTACTTC. The encoded protein is CASSRAGSLYEQYF.

The chain recombines TRBV6-5 with TRBJ2-7; possibly TRBD1 for D (6 bases). The CDR3 is 14 amino acids. V was trimmed by 0 bases and J by 2 bases, leaving 8 bases between them. Germline CDR1 is MNHEY and CDR2 is SVGAGI. The CDR3 here is CASSYSNRAYEQYF. The DNA of the CDR3 is TGTGCCAGCAGTTACTCGAACAGGGCCTACGAGCAGTACTTC.

The chain recombines TRBV7-2 with TRBJ1-2; D not certain. V lost 7 bases to trimming and J lost 5 bases, with 20 bases between them. This CDR3 spans 15 amino acids. From germline, CDR1 is SGHTA and CDR2 FQGNSA. The CDR3 reads CASNEFLGAYYGYTF. Here the CDR3 DNA reads TGTGCCAGCAACGAATTCCTCGGTGCTTATTATGGCTACACCTTC.

The chain uses TRBV5-1 and TRBJ2-7, with D tentatively TRBD2 (5 bases). This CDR3 comprises 12 residues. CDR1 and CDR2 from the germline V gene are SGHRS and YFSETQ. Trimming took off 4 bases at V and 2 bases at J, with 7 bases between the two ends. In DNA, the CDR3 is TGCGCCAGCAGCCCGGGAACCTACGAGCAGTACTTC. Translated, it gives CASSPGTYEQYF.